The sequence of this TCR beta chain was determined in a study of T-cell memory formation after mild COVID-19 (dated by TCRdb to about 2021). With regard to the full study: Most TCR sequence clusters were specific to one of the two donors. In a couple of donors, T-cell clones that expanded and contracted after mild COVID-19 were followed by sequencing TCRalpha and TCRbeta repertoires longitudinally. Two young, previously healthy adult volunteers, one female and one male, were included in the cohort. What the work shows at the level of the full study, not this receptor alone: SARS-CoV-2 specificity of the second-wave clones peaking on day 37 was not confirmed. Balanced CD4/CD8 phenotypes were observed for clones contracting from day 15 to 85, whereas a bias towards CD4+ was observed for a second wave of clones expanding from day 15 to 37. Some responding clones were found in pre-infection memory, which suggests that pre-existing cross-reactive memory T cells took part in the SARS-CoV-2 response. Contracting CD4+ clones were located mainly in the CM and EM memory subsets, whereas CD8+ clones were found to be enriched in EMRA. Only a couple of mild cases were covered by the study, and larger cohorts that include severe cases with pre-infection samples were considered necessary.

CDR1 and CDR2 were assigned from the germline V gene as MGHRA and YSYEKL. V gives up 0 bases and J gives up 6 bases, and the segment between their germline ends measures 17 bases. The CDR3 measures 17 amino acids from cysteine to phenylalanine. Only the CDR3 DNA is retained, 51 bases long and in frame from the first base. These reads were obtained on an Illumina NovaSeq 6000. Using 5'RACE with constant-segment primers, TCRalpha and TCRbeta cDNA libraries were constructed, with sample barcodes and unique molecular identifiers added in the process. RNA was extracted from every sample with Trizol reagent. Library amplification was performed in two PCR steps, and a second sample barcode and Illumina TruSeq adapters were introduced in the second step. Sequencing of libraries was performed on an Illumina NovaSeq with 2 x 150 bp paired-end reads. From the authors' description of their analysis: Demultiplexing of reads and collapsing into UMI-guided consensus sequences were performed with migec v1.2.7. Using mixcr v2.1.11, UMI consensuses were aligned to TRA and TRB V and J templates and then assembled into clonotypes. Clonotypes were classified as expanded or contracted when called significant by both edgeR and NoisET, with noise models trained on biological replicates. For edgeR calls, the thresholds were a false discovery rate-adjusted p below 0.01 and a log2 fold-change of 1. As an exploratory analysis of dynamics, max-normalized trajectories of the 1000 most abundant clonotypes were examined with PCA combined with hierarchical clustering. Separately sequenced CD4+ and CD8+ repertoires were used to assign a CD4 or CD8 phenotype to each responding clone. The raw public data were reprocessed by TCRdb itself: fastp quality trimming at Q25, MiXCR clonotype calling, in-frame beta chains only. Each record represents a unique CDR3 protein, reported with the most common genes and DNA among its rows. TCRdb assigned the V and J calls; the authors' analysis was not used. The sample includes about 39,000 distinct CDR3 sequences, with about 6% observed a single time. The ten top clones hold 0.65% to 0.9% of the sample.

This clonotype was observed at least ten times. Its antigen is still unknown. Per-base qualities were not stored, and no clone one base away is much larger. Ficoll-Paque density gradient centrifugation was used to isolate PBMCs. Here the chain combines TRBV4-1 and TRBJ2-2, with TRBD2 as a weak D call on 6 bases. The sample taken for sequencing was PBMCs or a T cell subset sorted from them (not recorded which). The TCR comes from an adult who had mild COVID-19 (a few samples of this study predate the infection). The sample titles of this study are shuffled in the database, so cell type and time point are left out. Read as DNA, the sequence is TGCGCCAGCAGCCAAGATGCGGGGTTGAGGAGTGCCGGGGAGCTGTTTTTT. This translates into CASSQDAGLRSAGELFF.